Listed below are T cell receptor beta chains from one sample, sequenced in a study of blood T cells in healthy people across ages. TCRdb reprocessed the 5' RACE reads with MiXCR, giving one entry per CDR3 protein. The repertoire holds 750,000 to 950,000 distinct CDR3 sequences, around 25% seen once, with over 2.5% in the top ten. The data also belong to a second study, concerning T cells of mothers and their children.

The specimen sequenced was blood. The source is a boy aged 5-17 years in good health. Both conserved end residues are part of each CDR3. Fields, in order: V gene, D gene, J gene, clone size, CDR3 protein, CDR3 DNA. A D gene is named only where the DNA matches it firmly. Expanded clones get a size class; other rows say once, few or many, or leave the size out.

>TRBV6-5|.|TRBJ2-4|.
CASSSGELAKNIQYF
TGTGCCAGCAGTTCCGGAGAGCTAGCCAAAAACATTCAGTACTTC
>TRBV6-2/TRBV6-3|.|TRBJ2-7|.
CASSYAGLSSYEQYF
TGTGCCAGCAGTTACGCCGGACTGAGCTCCTACGAGCAGTACTTC
>TRBV18|.|TRBJ1-1|.
CASSPPGPRATFF
TGTGCCAGCTCACCACCTGGGCCAAGGGCAACTTTCTTT
>TRBV15|TRBD1|TRBJ2-5|many
CATSRQGRTAETQYF
TGTGCCACCAGCCGACAGGGTAGAACTGCGGAGACCCAGTACTTC
>TRBV6-6|TRBD1|TRBJ1-2|few
CTSSYGRAGGGLYGYTF
TGTACCAGCAGTTACGGGAGGGCAGGGGGAGGTTTATATGGCTACACCTTC
>TRBV7-8|TRBD2|TRBJ2-3|.
CASSSGGGLADTQYF
TGTGCCAGCAGCTCCGGGGGGGGACTAGCGGATACGCAGTATTTT
>TRBV7-9|TRBD2|TRBJ2-5|.
CASSRPGGGQYF
TGTGCCAGCAGCCGACCGGGAGGGGGCCAGTACTTC
>TRBV9|TRBD1|TRBJ1-2|.
CASSVADRTYGYTF
TGTGCCAGCAGCGTAGCGGACAGGACTTATGGCTACACCTTC
>TRBV27|TRBD1|TRBJ2-1|.
CASTDRSEQFF
TGTGCCAGCACGGACAGGAGTGAGCAGTTCTTC
>TRBV5-5|.|TRBJ2-2|few
CASSRQVLNTGELFF
TGTGCCAGCAGCCGACAGGTCCTTAACACCGGGGAGCTGTTTTTT
>TRBV15|.|TRBJ2-2|.
CATSRDPRLGSRELFF
TGTGCCACCAGCAGAGATCCACGCCTGGGGTCGAGGGAGCTGTTTTTT
>TRBV10-3|TRBD1|TRBJ1-5|few
CATRAGTGGPSNQPQHF
TGTGCCACGCGCGCCGGGACAGGGGGACCTAGCAATCAGCCCCAGCATTTT
>TRBV5-1|TRBD2|TRBJ2-5|.
CASSKDPTSGARETQYF
TGCGCCAGCAGCAAAGACCCGACTAGCGGGGCCCGGGAGACCCAGTACTTC
>TRBV7-2|TRBD2|TRBJ2-2|.
CASSLAGGRNGELFF
TGTGCCAGCAGTCTAGCGGGGGGGCGCAACGGGGAGCTGTTTTTT
>TRBV12-3/TRBV12-4|TRBD1|TRBJ2-7|few
CAKTGDTYEQYF
TGTGCCAAGACAGGGGACACCTACGAGCAGTACTTC
>TRBV24-1|.|TRBJ2-3|few
CATSEGGIDTQYF
TGTGCCACCAGTGAGGGGGGCATAGATACGCAGTATTTT
>TRBV20-1|.|TRBJ2-5|.
CSASGGGGKETQYF
TGCAGTGCTAGCGGGGGAGGAGGAAAAGAGACCCAGTACTTC
>TRBV19|.|TRBJ1-5|few
CASSILEGSGPQHF
TGTGCCAGTAGTATCTTGGAGGGTTCAGGGCCCCAGCATTTT
>TRBV28|.|TRBJ1-2|.
CASSGGGYTF
TGTGCCAGCTCAGGAGGTGGTTACACCTTC
>TRBV3-1|.|TRBJ1-2|few
CASSQAGYGYTF
TGTGCCAGCAGCCAAGCCGGATATGGCTACACCTTC
>TRBV4-3|.|TRBJ1-2|.
CASSQPGRSYGYTF
TGCGCCAGCAGCCAACCGGGACGGTCCTATGGCTACACCTTC
>TRBV12-3/TRBV12-4|.|TRBJ2-5|few
CASSSEWVRETQYF
TGTGCCAGCAGTTCCGAATGGGTACGAGAGACCCAGTACTTC
>TRBV12-3/TRBV12-4|.|TRBJ1-4|.
CANSFYSEKLFF
TGTGCCAACAGTTTCTACAGTGAAAAACTGTTTTTT